What follows are 31 T cell receptor beta chains derived from one specimen sequenced in a study of cytomegalovirus exposure and HLA in healthy donors. TCRdb keeps only in-frame clones here, not all; method: immunoSEQ multiplex PCR. The sample carries some 140,000 clones, 82% recorded once. Sequencing was carried out using PBMCs. Receptors were obtained from a man aged 30 to 45 in good health and CMV-seropositive.

This chain connects TRBV20-1 to TRBJ1-2, with TRBD1 matching 8 bases. Germline loops: CDR1 DFQATT, CDR2 SNEGSKA (reference sequence). V lost 6 bases to trimming and J lost 4 bases; unmatched junction nucleotides: 1. This CDR3 has 11 amino acids. CDR3 protein: CSAGQGYGYTF. Here the CDR3 DNA reads TGCAGTGCCGGACAGGGCTATGGCTACACCTTC.

The chain couples TRBV7-3 to TRBJ1-2; D unresolved. This CDR3 has 15 amino acids. The germline gives CDR1 SGHTA, CDR2 FQGTGA. V shed 2 bases and J shed 6 bases, with 16 bases lying between them. The CDR3 nucleotides are TGTGCCAGCAGCTTAGGGTTTGTCGGGAGGGATGGCTACACCTTC. Amino acid sequence: CASSLGFVGRDGYTF.

The rearrangement joins TRBV19 to TRBJ2-7; the match to TRBD1 covers 9 bases. The V segment lost 5 bases and the J segment 2 bases; nucleotides outside the gene matches: 7. The germline gives CDR1 LNHDA, CDR2 SQIVND (reference sequence). The CDR3 length is 15 residues. The chain's CDR3 is CASSHPGQGTYEQYF. Here the CDR3 DNA reads TGTGCCAGTAGTCATCCGGGACAGGGAACCTACGAGCAGTACTTC.

This clone was found a few times. The rearrangement uses TRBV19 and TRBJ2-7; 9 bases line up with TRBD1. The trim removed 5 bases at V and 3 bases at J, leaving 2 bases unmatched. The CDR3 is 13 residues long. Germline CDR1 LNHDA, CDR2 SQIVND (reference sequence). The CDR3 protein is CASSGQGNYEQYF. The CDR3, as DNA: TGTGCCAGTAGTGGACAGGGGAACTACGAGCAGTACTTC.

The V gene is TRBV30, the J gene TRBJ1-2; D gene uncertain. V was clipped by 4 bases and J by 6 bases, with 15 bases between them. Per the germline V gene, CDR1 is GTSNPN and CDR2 is SVGIG (reference sequence). The CDR3 consists of 13 residues. The CDR3, as DNA: TGTGCCTGGACCGGCAGCGATTACAATGGCTACACCTTC. Translating it yields CAWTGSDYNGYTF.

V gene TRBV7-3 combines with J gene TRBJ2-5; TRBD2 agrees at 9 bases. The germline gives CDR1 SGHTA, CDR2 FQGTGA. The CDR3 is 16 amino acids. V trimming: 5 bases; J trimming: 4 bases; junction bases outside the gene matches: 11. CDR3 sequence: CASSPTGTSLRETQYF. The CDR3, as DNA: TGTGCCAGCAGCCCCACCGGGACTAGCTTGCGAGAGACCCAGTACTTC.

V is TRBV27 and J is TRBJ1-5; D might be TRBD1 (6 bases). The CDR3 is made up of 15 amino acids. Germline V gene data show CDR1 as MNHEY and CDR2 as SMNVEV (reference sequence). V lost 2 bases, J lost 5 bases, and 13 bases lay in between. CDR3 amino acids: CASSLNRGFDQPQHF. CDR3 DNA sequence: TGTGCCAGCAGTTTAAATAGGGGGTTCGATCAGCCCCAGCATTTT.

The genes are TRBV18 and TRBJ1-3, with D possibly being TRBD1 (5 bases). The CDR3 runs to 18 residues. Trimming took 3 bases from V and 2 from J, leaving 20 bases between them. Germline V CDR1 and CDR2: KGHSH, LQKENI. Here the CDR3 DNA reads TGTGCCAGCTCACCCAATTTACCGGGGGAGAGGACTGGAAACACCATATATTTT. Protein product: CASSPNLPGERTGNTIYF. Looking up the rest from reference TRBV18 and TRBJ1-3 gives the full variable domain: NAGVMQNPRHLVRRRGQEARLRCSPMKGHSHVYWYRQLPEEGLKFMVYLQKENIIDESGMPKERFSAEFPKEGPSILRIQQVVRGDSAAYFCASSPNLPGERTGNTIYFGEGSWLTVV.

V gene TRBV21-1 combines with J gene TRBJ2-2; the D call in the table, TRBD2, was not verified against the DNA. TRBV21-1 is assigned pseudogene status. CDR3 length equals 16 residues. CDR3 residues: CASSSRTSGNTGELFF. The CDR3 DNA reads TGTGCCAGCAGCTCTAGGACTAGCGGGAACACCGGGGAGCTGTTTTTT.

This clone has a handful of counts. The chain combines TRBV5-1 with TRBJ1-2; 10 nucleotides align to TRBD1. Unmatched junction bases numbered 1, after V lost 3 bases and J lost 2 bases. The CDR3 runs 14 residues. Germline V gene sequence: CDR1 SGHRS, CDR2 YFSETQ. The CDR3 protein is CASSSGQGNYGYTF. Here the CDR3 DNA reads TGCGCCAGCAGCTCGGGACAGGGGAACTATGGCTACACCTTC.

The genes are TRBV7-2 and TRBJ2-5; 8 bases are shared with TRBD1. V was pared by 5 bases and J by 4 bases, with 3 bases of the junction left unmatched. The CDR3 totals 13 residues. The germline gives CDR1 SGHTA, CDR2 FQGNSA. CDR3 DNA sequence: TGTGCCAGCAGCCCCGGACAGGGAGAGACCCAGTACTTC. Amino acids: CASSPGQGETQYF.

The V and J genes are TRBV27 and TRBJ1-2; D is uncertain. The CDR3 length is 14 residues. V lost 1 base to trimming and J lost 4 bases, with 10 bases between them. From germline, CDR1 is MNHEY and CDR2 SMNVEV (reference sequence). The CDR3 loop reads CASSLFAGGYGYTF. CDR3 in DNA: TGTGCCAGCAGTTTATTCGCGGGAGGCTATGGCTACACCTTC.

CDR3 sequence: CAWGLENNEQFF. The CDR3 nucleotides read TGTGCCTGGGGCCTGGAGAACAATGAGCAGTTCTTC. J is TRBJ2-1 and V is TRBV30; unclear D gene. V dropped 5 bases and J dropped 5 bases, with 10 bases sitting between them. This CDR3 comprises 12 residues. Germline V gene sequence: CDR1 GTSNPN, CDR2 SVGIG (reference sequence).

The chain links TRBV5-4 to TRBJ2-3, with 10 nucleotides matching TRBD1. The CDR3 is made up of 16 amino acids. Trimming at V came to 2 bases and at J to 6 bases, leaving 9 bases not matched to a gene. The germline V gene has CDR1 SGHNT and CDR2 YYREEE (reference sequence). CDR3 sequence reads: CASSLLRTGGIDTQYF. CDR3 in DNA: TGTGCCAGCAGCTTATTGAGGACAGGGGGAATCGATACGCAGTATTTT.

The chain carries TRBV5-6 and TRBJ2-7; 9 bases fit TRBD1. Germline V gene lookup returns CDR1 SGHDT and CDR2 YYEEEE. The CDR3 consists of 19 residues. Trimming cost V 3 bases and J 5 bases; bases outside gene matches: 21. The CDR3 loop reads CASSSATVTGGRMYHEQYF. For the CDR3, the DNA is TGTGCCAGCAGCTCCGCCACCGTAACAGGGGGCAGGATGTACCACGAGCAGTACTTC.

V gene TRBV5-1 combines with J gene TRBJ2-7, with 13 bases lining up with TRBD2. CDR1 and CDR2 from the germline V gene are SGHRS and YFSETQ. This CDR3 has 18 amino acids. Losses at the gene ends were 4 bases for V and 0 bases for J; bases not matched to a gene: 10. CDR3 bases: TGCGCCAGCAGCCCGATCCCCGGGACTAGCGGGGTCTCCTACGAGCAGTACTTC. It encodes CASSPIPGTSGVSYEQYF.

This clone was observed a single time. DNA of the CDR3: TGTGCCAGCAGCGTAGCGGGAGGGCCCACGGGCTCCTACGAGCAGTACTTC. Translation gives CASSVAGGPTGSYEQYF. J is TRBJ2-7 and V is TRBV9; 8 bases fit TRBD2. The CDR3 runs 17 residues. Germline-derived CDR1 and CDR2 are SGDLS and YYNGEE. V lost 0 bases, J lost 0 bases, and 8 bases stayed unmatched.

This chain uses TRBV5-8 with TRBJ1-2; 9 positions match TRBD1. Germline assignment: CDR1 SGHTS and CDR2 YDEGEE. The CDR3 has 16 amino acids. The V gene end was trimmed by 5 bases and the J gene end by 4 bases; junction bases not matched to a gene: 12. CDR3 sequence reads: CASRPKPGQGFYGYTF. The DNA for the CDR3 is TGTGCCAGCAGACCGAAGCCGGGACAGGGATTCTATGGCTACACCTTC.

The rearrangement joins TRBV27 to TRBJ1-1, with 9 bases matching TRBD1. Germline values: CDR1 MNHEY, CDR2 SMNVEV (reference sequence). Unmatched junction bases numbered 5, after V lost 4 bases and J lost 5 bases. The CDR3 is 14 residues long. The CDR3 reads CASSSRQGGTEAFF. The CDR3 DNA reads TGTGCCAGCAGTTCACGACAGGGGGGGACTGAAGCTTTCTTT.

V gene TRBV7-9 combines with J gene TRBJ1-2; 8 bases line up with TRBD1. The V and J ends lost 6 bases and 8 bases, in that order; junction bases with no gene match: 8. The length of the CDR3 is 13 residues. In germline, CDR1 is SEHNR, CDR2 FQNEAQ (reference sequence). The CDR3 here is CASSPDRGVGYTF. As DNA, the CDR3 is TGTGCCAGCAGTCCCGACAGGGGAGTGGGCTACACCTTC.

This chain links TRBV2 with TRBJ2-7; 7 bases are shared with TRBD1. The CDR3 contains 16 residues. The V segment lost 2 bases and the J segment 7 bases; nucleotides outside the gene matches: 14. Germline V gene data show CDR1 as SNHLY and CDR2 as FYNNEI. The CDR3 spells CASSESAYRGSEEQYF. DNA of the CDR3: TGTGCCAGCAGTGAAAGTGCGTACAGGGGTTCTGAAGAGCAGTACTTC.

The chain joins TRBV9 to TRBJ2-7; 15 positions match TRBD2. Germline-derived CDR1 and CDR2 are SGDLS and YYNGEE. The CDR3 sequence is 16 residues long. Unmatched junction bases numbered 0, after V lost 0 bases and J lost 2 bases. CDR3 coding DNA: TGTGCCAGCAGCGTAGGGACTAGCGGGAGGGCCTACGAGCAGTACTTC. It translates to CASSVGTSGRAYEQYF. Variable domain in full (rest from reference TRBV9 and TRBJ2-7): DSGVTQTPKHLITATGQRVTLRCSPRSGDLSVYWYQQSLDQGLQFLIQYYNGEERAKGNILERFSAQQFPDLHSELNLSSLELGDSALYFCASSVGTSGRAYEQYFGPGTRLTVT.

The chain recombines TRBV7-6 with TRBJ2-2; 9 bases are a match to TRBD1. Trimming cost V 2 bases and J 5 bases; bases outside gene matches: 6. The CDR3 totals 16 residues. Per the germline V gene, CDR1 is SGHVS and CDR2 is FNYEAQ. CDR3 amino acids: CASSLTQGAGTGELFF. The CDR3 DNA reads as TGTGCCAGCAGCTTAACACAGGGGGCCGGGACCGGGGAGCTGTTTTTT.

CDR3 amino acids: CASTGGDQETQYF. The DNA of the CDR3 is TGTGCCAGCACCGGGGGTGACCAAGAGACCCAGTACTTC. This chain links TRBV2 with TRBJ2-5, with D possibly being TRBD2 (6 bases). V was pared by 7 bases and J by 0 bases, with 9 bases between. The V gene's germline CDR1 is SNHLY and CDR2 FYNNEI. CDR3 length: 13 amino acids.

The chain combines TRBV30 with TRBJ2-7; TRBD2 matches at 10 bases. Looked up from germline, CDR1 is GTSNPN and CDR2 is SVGIG (reference sequence). There are 13 residues in the CDR3. CDR3 DNA: TGTGCGGTTAAGCGGGAGGGGTCCTACGAGCAGTACTTC. Its translation is CAVKREGSYEQYF. The full variable domain, with the rest looked up from reference TRBV30 and TRBJ2-7, is SQTIHQWPATLVQPVGSPLSLECTVEGTSNPNLYWYRQAAGRGLQLLFYSVGIGQISSEVPQNLSASRPQDRQFILSSKKLLLSDSGFYLCAVKREGSYEQYFGPGTRLTVT.

CDR3: CASSSGLAGGPGNEQFF. In DNA form, the CDR3 reads TGTGCCAGCAGCTCTGGACTAGCGGGAGGGCCGGGCAATGAGCAGTTCTTC. The rearrangement joins TRBV7-6 to TRBJ2-1; 15 bases fit TRBD2. The CDR3 extends over 17 amino acids. CDR1 and CDR2 from the germline V gene are SGHVS and FNYEAQ. After removal of 4 bases from V and 6 bases from J, the junction contained 7 bases not matched to a gene.

The J gene is TRBJ2-4, the V gene TRBV7-2, with TRBD1 matching 9 bases. In germline, CDR1 is SGHTA, CDR2 FQGNSA. V was clipped by 5 bases and J by 7 bases; unmatched bases: 12. There are 16 residues in the CDR3. CDR3 loop: CASSPTTGGARNIQYF. CDR3 nucleotide sequence: TGTGCCAGCAGCCCAACAACAGGGGGCGCTAGGAACATTCAGTACTTC. Using reference TRBV7-2 and TRBJ2-4 for the parts outside the CDR3, the full variable domain is GAGVSQSPSNKVTEKGKDVELRCDPISGHTALYWYRQSLGQGLEFLIYFQGNSAPDKSGLPSDRFSAERTGGSVSTLTIQRTQQEDSAVYLCASSPTTGGARNIQYFGAGTRLSVL.

The chain joins TRBV4-3 to TRBJ1-2; 8 bases line up with TRBD1. The trim removed 2 bases at V and 5 bases at J, leaving 7 bases unmatched. Germline assignment: CDR1 LGHNA and CDR2 YSLEER. This CDR3 has 15 residues. The CDR3: CASSQPGQGSYGYTF. CDR3 in DNA: TGCGCCAGCAGCCAACCCGGACAGGGTTCGTATGGCTACACCTTC.

V usage is TRBV20-1 and J usage is TRBJ2-3; 8 nucleotides line up with TRBD2. V lost 7 bases, J lost 8 bases, and 5 bases stayed unmatched. Germline lookup yields CDR1 DFQATT and CDR2 SNEGSKA (reference sequence). The CDR3 loop spans 11 amino acids. The chain's CDR3 is CSVVAGITQYF. CDR3 coding DNA: TGCAGTGTCGTAGCGGGGATTACGCAGTATTTT.

This clone was picked up a small number of times. V is TRBV30 and J is TRBJ1-5; the D gene is possibly TRBD1 (6 bases). There are 14 residues in the CDR3. V lost 0 bases and J 5 bases, leaving 11 bases between the germline ends. CDR1 GTSNPN and CDR2 SVGIG come from the germline V gene (reference sequence). CDR3: CAWSVQQGDQPQHF. The CDR3, as DNA: TGTGCCTGGAGTGTACAACAGGGAGATCAGCCCCAGCATTTT.

The V and J genes are TRBV18 and TRBJ2-3; D remains ambiguous. In germline, CDR1 is KGHSH, CDR2 LQKENI. CDR3 length: 13 amino acids. Trimming removed 5 bases at V and 0 bases at J, with 6 bases between. CDR3 coding DNA: TGTGCCAGCTCATCTACTAGCACAGATACGCAGTATTTT. Protein sequence: CASSSTSTDTQYF.